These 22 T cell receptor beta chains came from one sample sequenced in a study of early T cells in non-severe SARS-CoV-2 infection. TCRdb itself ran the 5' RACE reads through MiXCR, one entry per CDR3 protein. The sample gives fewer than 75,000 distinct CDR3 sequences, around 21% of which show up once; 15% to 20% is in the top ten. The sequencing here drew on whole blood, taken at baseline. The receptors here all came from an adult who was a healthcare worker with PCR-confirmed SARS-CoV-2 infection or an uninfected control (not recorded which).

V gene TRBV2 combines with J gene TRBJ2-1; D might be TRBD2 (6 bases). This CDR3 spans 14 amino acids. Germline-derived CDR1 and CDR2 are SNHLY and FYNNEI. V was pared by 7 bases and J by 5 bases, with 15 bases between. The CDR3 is CASTNRRVDNEQFF. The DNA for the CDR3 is TGTGCCAGCACCAACAGGAGGGTAGACAATGAGCAGTTCTTC.

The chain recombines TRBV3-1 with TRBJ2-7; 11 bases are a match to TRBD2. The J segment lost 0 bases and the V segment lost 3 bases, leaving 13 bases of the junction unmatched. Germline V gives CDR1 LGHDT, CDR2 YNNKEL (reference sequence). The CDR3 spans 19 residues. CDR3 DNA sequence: TGTGCCAGCAGCCACGAGATAAGACTAGCGGGGCAACCCTCCTACGAGCAGTACTTC. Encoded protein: CASSHEIRLAGQPSYEQYF.

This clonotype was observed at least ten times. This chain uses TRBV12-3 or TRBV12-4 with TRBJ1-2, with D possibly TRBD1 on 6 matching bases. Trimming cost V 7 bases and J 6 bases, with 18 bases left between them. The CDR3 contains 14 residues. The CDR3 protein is CASKPTGRSDGYTF. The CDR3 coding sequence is TGTGCCAGCAAACCTACAGGGAGGTCAGATGGCTACACCTTC.

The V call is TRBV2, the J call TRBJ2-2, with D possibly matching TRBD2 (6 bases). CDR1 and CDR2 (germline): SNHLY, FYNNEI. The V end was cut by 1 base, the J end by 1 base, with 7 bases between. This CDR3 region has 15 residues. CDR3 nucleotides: TGTGCCAGCAGTGAAGAGGGACTGAACACCGGGGAGCTGTTTTTT. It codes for CASSEEGLNTGELFF.

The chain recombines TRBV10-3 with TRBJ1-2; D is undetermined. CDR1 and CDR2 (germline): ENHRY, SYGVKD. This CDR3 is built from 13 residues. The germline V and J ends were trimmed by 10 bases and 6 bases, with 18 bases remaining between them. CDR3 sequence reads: CATGGGPEDGYTF. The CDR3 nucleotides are TGTGCCACGGGAGGCGGCCCAGAGGATGGCTACACCTTC.

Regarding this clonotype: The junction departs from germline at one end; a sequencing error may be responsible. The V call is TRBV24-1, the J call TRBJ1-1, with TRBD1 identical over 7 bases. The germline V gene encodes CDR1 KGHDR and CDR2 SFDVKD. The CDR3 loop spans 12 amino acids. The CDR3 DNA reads TGTGCAACCAGGGGGGCGAACACTGAAGCTTTCTTT. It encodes CATRGANTEAFF.

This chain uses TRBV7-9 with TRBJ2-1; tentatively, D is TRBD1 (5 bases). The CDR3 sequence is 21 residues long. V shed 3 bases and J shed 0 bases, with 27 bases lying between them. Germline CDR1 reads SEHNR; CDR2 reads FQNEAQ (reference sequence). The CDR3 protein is CASSFRPMTGGRTSSYNEQFF. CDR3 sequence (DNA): TGTGCCAGCAGCTTTCGGCCAATGACGGGTGGACGGACAAGCTCCTACAATGAGCAGTTCTTC.

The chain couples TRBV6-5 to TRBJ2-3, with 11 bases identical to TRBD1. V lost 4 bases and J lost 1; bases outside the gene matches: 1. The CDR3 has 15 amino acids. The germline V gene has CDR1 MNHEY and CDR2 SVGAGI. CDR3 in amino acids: CASSWDRGGTDTQYF. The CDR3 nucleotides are TGTGCCAGCAGTTGGGACAGGGGGGGCACAGATACGCAGTATTTT.

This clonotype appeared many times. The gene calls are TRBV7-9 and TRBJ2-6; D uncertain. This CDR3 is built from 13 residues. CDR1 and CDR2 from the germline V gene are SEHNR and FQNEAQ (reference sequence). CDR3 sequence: CAGLRSGANVLTF. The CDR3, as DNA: TGTGCTGGCCTCCGCTCTGGGGCCAACGTCCTGACTTTC.

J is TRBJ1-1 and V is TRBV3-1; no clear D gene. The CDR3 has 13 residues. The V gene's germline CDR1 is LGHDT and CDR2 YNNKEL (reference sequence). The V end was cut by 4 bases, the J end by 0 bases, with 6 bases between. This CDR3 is CASSPQLNTEAFF. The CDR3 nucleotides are TGTGCCAGCAGCCCCCAGCTGAACACTGAAGCTTTCTTT.

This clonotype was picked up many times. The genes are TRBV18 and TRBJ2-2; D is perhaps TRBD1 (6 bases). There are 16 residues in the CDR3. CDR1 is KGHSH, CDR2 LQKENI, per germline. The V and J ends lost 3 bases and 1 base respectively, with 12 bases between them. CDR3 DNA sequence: TGTGCCAGCTCACCCGGTAGACAGGAGAACACCGGGGAGCTGTTTTTT. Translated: CASSPGRQENTGELFF.

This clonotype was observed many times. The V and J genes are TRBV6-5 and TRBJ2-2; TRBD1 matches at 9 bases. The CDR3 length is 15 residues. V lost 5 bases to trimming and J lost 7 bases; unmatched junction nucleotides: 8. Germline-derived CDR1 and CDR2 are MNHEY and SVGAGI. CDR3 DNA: TGTGCCAGCAGTCTGGGGACAGGGAAGGTCGGGGAGCTGTTTTTT. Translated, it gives CASSLGTGKVGELFF.

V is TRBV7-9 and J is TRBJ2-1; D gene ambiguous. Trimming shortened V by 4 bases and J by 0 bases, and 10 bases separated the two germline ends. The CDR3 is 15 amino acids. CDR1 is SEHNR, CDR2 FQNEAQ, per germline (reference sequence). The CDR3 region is CASSSFGNSYNEQFF. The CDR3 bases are TGTGCCAGCAGCTCCTTTGGTAACTCCTACAATGAGCAGTTCTTC.

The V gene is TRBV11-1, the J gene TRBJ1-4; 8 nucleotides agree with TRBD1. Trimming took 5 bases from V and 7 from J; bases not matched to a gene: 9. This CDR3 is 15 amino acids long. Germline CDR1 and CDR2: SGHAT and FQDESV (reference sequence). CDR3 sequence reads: CASSDGQGRSEKLFF. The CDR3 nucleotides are TGTGCCAGCAGCGACGGACAGGGCAGAAGTGAAAAACTGTTTTTT.

DNA of the CDR3: TGTGCCAGTAGTATAAAGGGGCAGCCCCAGCATTTT. Translation gives CASSIKGQPQHF. V and J are TRBV19 and TRBJ1-5, with a weak D call TRBD1 (5 bases). This CDR3 region has 12 residues. CDR1 is LNHDA, CDR2 SQIVND, per germline (reference sequence). V shed 2 bases and J shed 7 bases, with 6 bases lying between them.

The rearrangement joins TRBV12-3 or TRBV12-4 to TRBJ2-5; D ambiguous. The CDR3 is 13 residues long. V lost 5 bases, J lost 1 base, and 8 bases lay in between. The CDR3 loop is CASSIRTQETQYF. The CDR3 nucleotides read TGTGCCAGCAGTATACGGACCCAAGAGACCCAGTACTTC.

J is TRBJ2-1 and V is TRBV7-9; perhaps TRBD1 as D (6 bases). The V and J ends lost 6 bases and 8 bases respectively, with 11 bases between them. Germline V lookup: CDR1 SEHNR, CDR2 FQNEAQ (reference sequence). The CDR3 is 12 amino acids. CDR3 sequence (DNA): TGTGCCAGCAGACCCGACAGGCATGAGCAGTTCTTC. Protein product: CASRPDRHEQFF. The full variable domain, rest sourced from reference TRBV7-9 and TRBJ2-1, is DTGVSQNPRHKITKRGQNVTFRCDPISEHNRLYWYRQTLGQGPEFLTYFQNEAQLEKSRLLSDRFSAERPKGSFSTLEIQRTEQGDSAMYLCASRPDRHEQFFGPGTRLTVL.

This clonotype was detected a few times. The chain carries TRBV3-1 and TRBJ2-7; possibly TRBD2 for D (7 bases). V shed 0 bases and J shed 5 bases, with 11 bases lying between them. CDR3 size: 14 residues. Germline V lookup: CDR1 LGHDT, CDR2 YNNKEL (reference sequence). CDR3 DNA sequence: TGTGCCAGCAGCCAAGAAGTAGGGGGGGACGAGCAGTACTTC. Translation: CASSQEVGGDEQYF.

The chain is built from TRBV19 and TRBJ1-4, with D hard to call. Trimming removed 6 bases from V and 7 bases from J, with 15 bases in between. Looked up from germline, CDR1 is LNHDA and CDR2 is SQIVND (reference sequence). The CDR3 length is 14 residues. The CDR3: CASSRQFGAEKLFF. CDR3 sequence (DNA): TGTGCCAGTAGCCGACAATTCGGAGCTGAAAAACTGTTTTTT.

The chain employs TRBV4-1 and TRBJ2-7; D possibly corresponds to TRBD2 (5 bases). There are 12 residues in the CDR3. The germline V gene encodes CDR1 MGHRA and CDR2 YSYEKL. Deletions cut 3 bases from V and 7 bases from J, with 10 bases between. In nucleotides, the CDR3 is TGCGCCAGCAGCCAGGCCGGCGGGGAGCAGTACTTC. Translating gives CASSQAGGEQYF.

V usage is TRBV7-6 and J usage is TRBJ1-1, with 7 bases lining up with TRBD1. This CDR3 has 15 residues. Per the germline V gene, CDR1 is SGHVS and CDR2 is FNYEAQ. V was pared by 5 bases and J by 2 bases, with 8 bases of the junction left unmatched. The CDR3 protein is CASSIRQGTNTEAFF. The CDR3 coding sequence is TGTGCCAGCAGCATAAGACAGGGAACCAACACTGAAGCTTTCTTT.

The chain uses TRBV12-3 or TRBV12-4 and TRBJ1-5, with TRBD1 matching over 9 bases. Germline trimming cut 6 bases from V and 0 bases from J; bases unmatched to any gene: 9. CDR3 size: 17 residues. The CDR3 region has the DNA TGTGCCAGCAGCCGCGACAGGGGGATATATAGCAATCAGCCCCAGCATTTT. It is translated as CASSRDRGIYSNQPQHF.